This T cell receptor beta chain was sequenced during a study of blood T cells in healthy people across ages. Study-wide findings and caveats: TCR beta diversity was tightly associated with the proportion of naive T cells.

Primed by a sample-barcoded 5' primer and a J-beta primer mix, a second PCR proceeded for 7 to 11 cycles. MiXCR was run by TCRdb on the 5' RACE reads, yielding one entry per CDR3 protein. The data show roughly 550,000 distinct CDR3 sequences, approximately 25% seen once. Ten or more counts support this clonotype. Its matching antigen is unknown. V was pared by 2 bases and J by 0 bases, with 8 bases between. Per germline, CDR1 SQVTM and CDR2 ANQGSEA. This CDR3 region has 14 residues. These same data were also listed under a study on T cells of mothers and their children.

Sequencing was done on a sample of blood. The clonotype comes from a boy aged 5-17 years in good health. The chain carries TRBV29-1 and TRBJ2-4, with D perhaps assigned TRBD1 or TRBD2 (5 bases each). DNA for the CDR3: TGCAGCGTTGAATGGGGGATAGCCAAAAACATTCAGTACTTC. It codes for CSVEWGIAKNIQYF. Variable domain in full (rest from reference TRBV29-1 and TRBJ2-4): SAVISQKPSRDICQRGTSLTIQCQVDSQVTMMFWYRQQPGQSLTLIATANQGSEATYESGFVIDKFPISRPNLTFSTLTVSNMSPEDSSIYLCSVEWGIAKNIQYFGAGTRLSVL.